A single sample is the source of the 26 T cell receptor beta chains below, sequenced in a study of blood T cell repertoires in COVID-19. Only in-frame clones appear in the TCRdb table, and some are missing; sequencing was by immunoSEQ multiplex PCR. Found here are about 97,000 clones, 70% to 85% of them singletons; the top ten hold about 10%. The sequenced sample was peripheral blood. Receptors originate from an older man with acute or convalescent COVID-19.

The count of this clone is one. The chain is built from TRBV4-2 and TRBJ2-3; 13 bases align to TRBD2. The CDR3 extends over 18 amino acids. V shed 1 base, J shed 0 bases, and the junction held 4 bases outside the gene matches. The V gene's germline CDR1 is LGHNA and CDR2 YNFKEQ. The CDR3 DNA follows: TGTGCCAGCAGCCAAGGGACTAGCGGGGGCCCTAGCACAGATACGCAGTATTTT. Translating it yields CASSQGTSGGPSTDTQYF.

This chain joins TRBV5-4 and TRBJ1-5, with D possibly TRBD1 on 5 matching bases. The CDR3 sequence is 15 residues long. The germline CDR1 and CDR2 sequences are SGHNT and YYREEE (reference sequence). V was cut by 4 bases and J by 5 bases, with 16 bases left in between. CDR3 region: CASSLQGRVDQPQHF. CDR3 coding DNA: TGTGCCAGCAGCCTCCAGGGCAGGGTGGATCAGCCCCAGCATTTT.

The rearrangement uses TRBV9 and TRBJ2-2; D is uncertain. Trimming removed 0 bases at V and 6 bases at J, with 6 bases between. This CDR3 region has 13 residues. Germline-derived CDR1 and CDR2 are SGDLS and YYNGEE. The CDR3 here is CASSVVEAGELFF. CDR3 sequence (DNA): TGTGCCAGCAGCGTAGTAGAGGCCGGGGAGCTGTTTTTT.

There are a few counts of this clone. The chain has TRBV19 and TRBJ2-2; D perhaps matches TRBD2 (6 bases). Trimming removed 6 bases from V and 9 bases from J, with 26 bases in between. The CDR3 has 17 residues. From germline, CDR1 is LNHDA and CDR2 SQIVND (reference sequence). The CDR3 DNA follows: TGTGCCAGTAGATTAAACGATGGAAGGAGGAGGGCCCGGGAGCTGTTTTTT. It yields the protein CASRLNDGRRRARELFF. The variable domain in full, with the rest retrieved from reference TRBV19 and TRBJ2-2, is DGGITQSPKYLFRKEGQNVTLSCEQNLNHDAMYWYRQDPGQGLRLIYYSQIVNDFQKGDIAEGYSVSREKKESFPLTVTSAQKNPTAFYLCASRLNDGRRRARELFFGEGSRLTVL.

This sequence joins TRBV27 and TRBJ2-3; 13 nucleotides agree with TRBD2. Germline values: CDR1 MNHEY, CDR2 SMNVEV (reference sequence). The CDR3 sequence is 15 residues long. Germline trimming cut 6 bases from V and 4 bases from J; bases unmatched to any gene: 4. The CDR3 nucleotides read TGTGCCAGCAGGGGGACTAGCGGGAAGCCAGATACGCAGTATTTT. Encoded protein: CASRGTSGKPDTQYF.

The V gene is TRBV18, the J gene TRBJ2-2, with 10 bases that match TRBD2. CDR3 length equals 16 residues. V lost 1 base to trimming and J lost 1 base; unmatched junction nucleotides: 0. Per germline, CDR1 KGHSH and CDR2 LQKENI. CDR3 sequence: CASSPRLAGNTGELFF. The CDR3, as DNA: TGTGCCAGCTCACCACGACTAGCGGGGAACACCGGGGAGCTGTTTTTT.

The chain carries TRBV7-3 and TRBJ2-1; 8 nucleotides align to TRBD2. This CDR3 is 15 amino acids long. Germline V CDR1 and CDR2: SGHTA, FQGTGA. The V segment lost 2 bases and the J segment 2 bases; nucleotides outside the gene matches: 2. This CDR3 reads CASSLVAGPYNEQFF. Here the CDR3 DNA reads TGTGCCAGCAGCTTAGTAGCGGGACCCTACAATGAGCAGTTCTTC.

The chain couples TRBV6-6 to TRBJ1-1; D possibly corresponds to TRBD1 (5 bases). Per the germline V gene, CDR1 is MNHNY and CDR2 is SVGAGI (reference sequence). V lost 5 bases and J 7 bases, leaving 11 bases between the germline ends. The CDR3 is made up of 12 amino acids. The CDR3 region has the DNA TGTGCCAGCAGTGACAGCCCCTATGAAGCTTTCTTT. This sequence encodes CASSDSPYEAFF.

Only one count was recorded for this clone. The chain employs TRBV18 and TRBJ2-3; a possible D gene is TRBD2 (6 bases). The CDR3 is made up of 14 amino acids. Looked up from germline, CDR1 is KGHSH and CDR2 is LQKENI. Trimming stripped 3 bases from V and 6 bases from J, with 13 bases between. CDR3 DNA sequence: TGTGCCAGCTCACCTGGGACTTCGTCTGATACGCAGTATTTT. As protein: CASSPGTSSDTQYF.

This clone was recorded a few times. The rearrangement links TRBV2 to TRBJ2-3, with TRBD2 matching 7 bases. Per germline, CDR1 SNHLY and CDR2 FYNNEI. The CDR3 is 14 residues long. V was clipped by 6 bases and J by 3 bases; unmatched bases: 6. The CDR3 DNA reads TGTGCCAGCAGCCGGGACTATACAACAGATACGCAGTATTTT. Encoded protein: CASSRDYTTDTQYF.

The chain has TRBV2 and TRBJ1-6; D perhaps matches TRBD1 (5 bases). The V end lost 8 bases, the J end lost 8 bases, and 13 bases lay between the germline ends. CDR3 length: 13 residues. Germline CDR1 reads SNHLY; CDR2 reads FYNNEI. The CDR3 DNA reads as TGTGCCAGCCGCCAGGGATTTTATTCACCCCTCCACTTT. Its protein is CASRQGFYSPLHF.

The rearrangement uses TRBV5-1 and TRBJ2-1, with a weak D call TRBD2 (6 bases). This CDR3 is 15 amino acids long. V was pared by 0 bases and J by 6 bases, with 13 bases between. CDR1 and CDR2 (germline): SGHRS, YFSETQ. The CDR3 DNA reads as TGCGCCAGCAGCTTGGTGGACGGGAGTTTCAATGAGCAGTTCTTC. Translated: CASSLVDGSFNEQFF.

The V gene is TRBV7-2, the J gene TRBJ2-7, with D perhaps matching TRBD2 (5 bases). Trimming took 5 bases from V and 6 from J, leaving 11 bases between them. Germline V lookup: CDR1 SGHTA, CDR2 FQGNSA. This CDR3 is 12 amino acids long. Here the CDR3 reads CASSLSGLEQYF. CDR3 in DNA: TGTGCCAGCAGCCTCTCCGGACTCGAGCAGTACTTC.

The chain combines TRBV6-6 with TRBJ2-2, with a possible D match to TRBD2 (6 bases). Germline CDR1 is MNHNY and CDR2 is SVGAGI (reference sequence). The CDR3 is 16 amino acids. Trimming shortened V by 4 bases and J by 4 bases, and 16 bases separated the two germline ends. CDR3 amino acids: CASSFLAWVSTGELFF. In nucleotides, the CDR3 is TGTGCCAGCAGTTTTCTAGCGTGGGTGAGCACCGGGGAGCTGTTTTTT.

A few counts support this clone. This chain connects TRBV30 to TRBJ2-7; no clear D gene. Germline CDR1 and CDR2: GTSNPN and SVGIG (reference sequence). The CDR3 sequence is 13 residues long. V was cut by 0 bases and J by 3 bases, with 9 bases left in between. The CDR3 sequence is CAWSVFVNYEQYF. CDR3 nucleotide sequence: TGTGCCTGGAGTGTCTTCGTTAACTACGAGCAGTACTTC.

The DNA for the CDR3 is TGTGCCAGCAGAGATAACATGAACACTGAAGCTTTCTTT. It codes for CASRDNMNTEAFF. The V and J genes are TRBV6-5 and TRBJ1-1; the D is unclear. The germline gives CDR1 MNHEY, CDR2 SVGAGI. This CDR3 comprises 13 residues. Trimming pared 6 bases from V and 0 bases from J, leaving 8 bases between.

V is TRBV25-1 and J is TRBJ2-7; no definite D call. This CDR3 has 13 residues. Trimming pared 5 bases from V and 2 bases from J, leaving 10 bases between. Germline CDR1 reads MGHDK; CDR2 reads SYGVNS. The CDR3 DNA is TGTGCCAGCAGTCCGTCAGGCCCCTACGAGCAGTACTTC. This encodes CASSPSGPYEQYF.

CDR3 in amino acids: CASSSSGLAGGREQFF. CDR3 nucleotides: TGTGCCAGCAGCTCGTCCGGACTAGCGGGAGGGCGTGAGCAGTTCTTC. The chain links TRBV7-2 to TRBJ2-1; the match to TRBD2 covers 15 bases. The germline gives CDR1 SGHTA, CDR2 FQGNSA. Trimming at V came to 4 bases and at J to 9 bases, leaving 7 bases not matched to a gene. This CDR3 is 16 amino acids long.

The genes are TRBV28 and TRBJ2-3, with D unresolved. The CDR3 is made up of 12 amino acids. The V gene's germline CDR1 is MDHEN and CDR2 SYDVKM. The ends were cut back, 4 bases at V and 1 base at J, with 3 bases in the middle. CDR3 DNA: TGTGCCAGCAGTTCAGGCACAGATACGCAGTATTTT. Its protein is CASSSGTDTQYF.

The CDR3 reads CASSAGLAGGNEQFF. CDR3 DNA sequence: TGCGCCAGCAGCGCGGGACTAGCGGGGGGGAATGAGCAGTTCTTC. This sequence joins TRBV5-1 and TRBJ2-1, with 16 positions matching TRBD2. Germline trimming cut 4 bases from V and 7 bases from J; bases unmatched to any gene: 2. CDR3 length equals 15 residues. Germline-derived CDR1 and CDR2 are SGHRS and YFSETQ.

This rearrangement joins TRBV30 to TRBJ1-6, with D perhaps TRBD1 (5 bases). V was clipped by 3 bases and J by 8 bases, with 11 bases between them. CDR1 is GTSNPN and CDR2 is SVGIG in the germline V gene (reference sequence). The CDR3 has 13 residues. The CDR3 region has the DNA TGTGCCTGGAGGTACACAGGAGATTCACCCCTCCACTTT. It encodes CAWRYTGDSPLHF. The entire variable domain, with the rest obtained from reference TRBV30 and TRBJ1-6, is as follows: SQTIHQWPATLVQPVGSPLSLECTVEGTSNPNLYWYRQAAGRGLQLLFYSVGIGQISSEVPQNLSASRPQDRQFILSSKKLLLSDSGFYLCAWRYTGDSPLHFGNGTRLTVT.

The CDR3 here is CASGAGLADTGELFF. The CDR3 DNA reads TGTGCTAGTGGTGCTGGACTAGCGGACACCGGGGAGCTGTTTTTT. The chain recombines TRBV12-5 with TRBJ2-2, with 10 bases that match TRBD2. The CDR3 is 15 residues long. J lost 3 bases, V lost 5 bases, and 3 bases had no gene match. Germline values: CDR1 LGHNT, CDR2 FRNRAP.

This rearrangement joins TRBV28 to TRBJ1-4, with TRBD1 identical over 7 bases. This CDR3 region has 15 residues. The ends lost 10 bases at V and 5 bases at J; junction bases unmatched: 13. The V gene's germline CDR1 is MDHEN and CDR2 SYDVKM. CDR3 region: CATQTGARGNEKLFF. The DNA of the CDR3 is TGTGCCACCCAAACAGGGGCAAGAGGGAATGAAAAACTGTTTTTT.

The chain recombines TRBV3-1 (or the pseudogene TRBV3-2) with TRBJ2-7; 10 bases match TRBD2. Germline V gene data show CDR1 as LGHDT and CDR2 as YNNKEL (reference sequence). The CDR3 spans 17 residues. With V trimmed by 1 base and J by 0 bases, 6 bases remained unmatched. The CDR3 is CASSQVAGGTHSYEQYF. Written as DNA, the CDR3 is TGTGCCAGCAGCCAAGTAGCGGGGGGAACCCACTCCTACGAGCAGTACTTC.

V and J are TRBV28 and TRBJ2-1; 10 bases fit TRBD2. The CDR3 contains 14 residues. Germline lookup yields CDR1 MDHEN and CDR2 SYDVKM. With 8 bases clipped from V and 6 bases from J, the junction kept 7 bases outside the gene matches. Here the CDR3 DNA reads TGTGCCAGCGGTACCGGGACTAGCGCCAATGAGCAGTTCTTC. Protein sequence: CASGTGTSANEQFF. The whole variable domain, filled in from reference TRBV28 and TRBJ2-1, reads DVKVTQSSRYLVKRTGEKVFLECVQDMDHENMFWYRQDPGLGLRLIYFSYDVKMKEKGDIPEGYSVSREKKERFSLILESASTNQTSMYLCASGTGTSANEQFFGPGTRLTVL.

The J gene is TRBJ2-7, the V gene TRBV7-8; 9 bases agree with TRBD1. The germline gives CDR1 SGHVS, CDR2 FQNEAQ. Germline trimming cut 0 bases from V and 6 bases from J; bases unmatched to any gene: 6. The CDR3 length is 15 residues. The CDR3 region is CASSLAADRGAEQYF. The CDR3, as DNA: TGTGCCAGCAGCTTAGCCGCCGACAGGGGGGCCGAGCAGTACTTC.